Listed here are 14 T cell receptor beta chains from one sample, sequenced in a study of CD8+CD57+ T cells in acquired aplastic anemia. Researchers used genomic DNA as the template to profile TCR beta VDJ and CDR3. TCRdb passed the reads through MiXCR, listing each CDR3 protein once. The profile shows around 230,000 distinct CDR3 sequences, over 55% of them singletons. Material for sequencing was sorted CD4+, CD8+, or CD8+CD57+ T cells (not recorded which) from PBMCs. These receptor sequences come from a human donor in good health.

This clonotype has at least ten counts. The gene calls are TRBV10-3 and TRBJ2-7; 10 bases fit TRBD1. From germline, CDR1 is ENHRY and CDR2 SYGVKD. J lost 3 bases, V lost 4 bases, and 0 bases had no gene match. The CDR3 length is 13 residues. DNA for the CDR3: TGTGCCATCAGTGGGACAGGGGGCTACGAGCAGTACTTC. It is translated as CAISGTGGYEQYF.

Comments on this clonotype: The junction does not match germline at one end; this may be a read error. The chain joins TRBV19 to TRBJ1-5; tentatively, D is TRBD1 (5 bases). The CDR3 contains 15 residues. The germline gives CDR1 LNHDA, CDR2 SQIVND (reference sequence). Here the CDR3 reads CASIDVGGSNQPQHF. As DNA, the CDR3 is TGTGCCAGTATCGACGTGGGGGGTAGCAACCAGCCCCAGCATTTT.

This chain joins TRBV25-1 and TRBJ1-4; D ambiguous. The CDR3 extends over 14 amino acids. Trimming removed 6 bases at V and 8 bases at J, with 16 bases between. Germline loops: CDR1 MGHDK, CDR2 SYGVNS. CDR3 nucleotides: TGTGCCAGCAGCCTCCTGCCTCGGGAAGAAAAACTGTTTTTT. It yields the protein CASSLLPREEKLFF.

V is TRBV5-1 and J is TRBJ2-3; 8 bases match TRBD1. Trimming cost V 1 base and J 3 bases; bases outside gene matches: 10. This CDR3 contains 17 residues. Germline V CDR1 and CDR2: SGHRS, YFSETQ. CDR3 amino acids: CASSLSQGASRTDTQYF. CDR3 in DNA: TGCGCCAGCAGCTTGAGTCAGGGGGCTAGTAGGACAGATACGCAGTATTTT.

This clonotype was observed a handful of times. The CDR3 DNA reads TGTGCCAGCAGCCCTAGACAGCATACGCAGTATTTT. Its protein is CASSPRQHTQYF. The V and J genes are TRBV7-2 and TRBJ2-3; tentative D call: TRBD1 (5 bases). Trimming stripped 5 bases from V and 7 bases from J, with 10 bases between. Germline loops: CDR1 SGHTA, CDR2 FQGNSA. CDR3 length: 12 amino acids.

This clonotype was detected once. The junction differs from germline at one of its ends, possibly a read error. V is TRBV14 and J is TRBJ2-5; 11 bases are shared with TRBD2. CDR3 length: 14 residues. Germline CDR1 reads SGHDN; CDR2 reads FVKESK. CDR3 loop: CASSRSTLLAGVVF. CDR3 nucleotide sequence: TGTGCCAGCAGCCGCTCGACCTTACTAGCGGGGGTGGTCTTC.

This clonotype has more than one count but fewer than ten. A much larger clonotype is one base distant, so this may be a read error. The rearrangement links TRBV9 to TRBJ2-1; TRBD2 agrees at 9 bases. With V trimmed by 0 bases and J by 2 bases, 0 bases remained unmatched. This CDR3 contains 15 residues. Germline loops: CDR1 SGDLS, CDR2 YYNGEE. The CDR3 sequence is CASSVGGGAYNEQFF. CDR3 coding DNA: TGTGCCAGCAGCGTAGGCGGGGGGGCCTACAATGAGCAGTTCTTC.

This clonotype was recorded only once. The chain has TRBV7-2 and TRBJ1-1, with a possible D match to TRBD1 (5 bases). The germline CDR1 and CDR2 sequences are SGHTA and FQGNSA. This CDR3 comprises 13 residues. The V and J ends lost 5 bases and 2 bases respectively, with 9 bases between them. The CDR3 spells CASSRQINTEAFF. The CDR3 nucleotides read TGTGCCAGCAGCCGACAGATTAACACTGAAGCTTTCTTT. The entire variable domain, with the rest obtained from reference TRBV7-2 and TRBJ1-1, is as follows: GAGVSQSPSNKVTEKGKDVELRCDPISGHTALYWYRQSLGQGLEFLIYFQGNSAPDKSGLPSDRFSAERTGGSVSTLTIQRTQQEDSAVYLCASSRQINTEAFFGQGTRLTVV.

This chain links TRBV19 with TRBJ2-1, with D maybe TRBD2 (7 bases). Germline V CDR1 and CDR2: LNHDA, SQIVND (reference sequence). V lost 0 bases and J 4 bases, leaving 16 bases between the germline ends. The length of the CDR3 is 17 residues. DNA for the CDR3: TGTGCCAGTAGTATAGATCGGGGCGGGGGCCTGTACAATGAGCAGTTCTTC. This gives the protein CASSIDRGGGLYNEQFF.

The rearrangement links TRBV7-3 to TRBJ2-3; 7 nucleotides align to TRBD2. V lost 8 bases to trimming and J lost 0 bases; unmatched junction nucleotides: 8. There are 15 residues in the CDR3. CDR1 is SGHTA and CDR2 is FQGTGA in the germline V gene. Written as DNA, the CDR3 is TGTGCCAGCCGAATCGGGGACTACAGCACAGATACGCAGTATTTT. Protein sequence: CASRIGDYSTDTQYF.

The gene calls are TRBV5-6 and TRBJ1-2; D gene uncertain. CDR1 SGHDT and CDR2 YYEEEE come from the germline V gene. There are 13 residues in the CDR3. V shed 2 bases and J shed 8 bases, with 13 bases lying between them. CDR3 protein: CASSLFHGEGYTF. In nucleotides, the CDR3 is TGTGCCAGCAGCTTATTTCACGGCGAGGGCTACACCTTC.

This clonotype occurred a few times. This CDR3 is CAISGAGTGLNEQYF. CDR3 DNA: TGTGCCATCAGTGGTGCCGGGACAGGGCTTAACGAGCAGTACTTC. The chain links TRBV10-3 to TRBJ2-7; 9 nucleotides align to TRBD1. After removal of 4 bases from V and 5 bases from J, the junction contained 9 bases not matched to a gene. CDR1 and CDR2 from the germline V gene are ENHRY and SYGVKD. This CDR3 has 15 amino acids.

The count of this clonotype is one. The rearrangement links TRBV2 to TRBJ2-5; D not certain. From germline, CDR1 is SNHLY and CDR2 FYNNEI. V was clipped by 1 base and J by 5 bases, with 17 bases between them. The CDR3 runs to 16 residues. The chain's CDR3 is CASSEGAPLPSETQYF. The DNA of the CDR3 is TGTGCCAGCAGTGAAGGGGCACCGCTCCCAAGCGAGACCCAGTACTTC.

This chain connects TRBV10-3 to TRBJ2-7, with 7 positions matching TRBD2. CDR3 length: 17 residues. From germline, CDR1 is ENHRY and CDR2 SYGVKD. V lost 6 bases and J lost 2; bases outside the gene matches: 16. CDR3 amino acids: CAISHPRFGRGAYEQYF. Here the CDR3 DNA reads TGTGCCATCAGCCACCCCCGATTCGGACGGGGGGCCTACGAGCAGTACTTC.